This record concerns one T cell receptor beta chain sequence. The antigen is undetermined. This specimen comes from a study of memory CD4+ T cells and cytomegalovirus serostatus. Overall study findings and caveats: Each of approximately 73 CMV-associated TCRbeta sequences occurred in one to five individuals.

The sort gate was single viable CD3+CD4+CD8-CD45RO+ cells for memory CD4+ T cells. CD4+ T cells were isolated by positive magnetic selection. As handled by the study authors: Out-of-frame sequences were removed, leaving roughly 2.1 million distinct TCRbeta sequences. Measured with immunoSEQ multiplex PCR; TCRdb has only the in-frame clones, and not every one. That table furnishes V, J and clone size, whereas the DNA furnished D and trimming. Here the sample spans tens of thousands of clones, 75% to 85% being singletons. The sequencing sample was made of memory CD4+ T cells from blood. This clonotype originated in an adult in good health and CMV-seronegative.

DNA of the CDR3: TGTGCCAGCTCACCAGGAGCGACAGGGGGCGCGGGTCAGCCCCAGCATTTT. Translating gives CASSPGATGGAGQPQHF. The chain carries TRBV18 and TRBJ1-5; 10 bases are a match to TRBD1. The CDR3 covers 17 residues. V lost 2 bases, J lost 6 bases, and 10 bases stayed unmatched. The germline V gene has CDR1 KGHSH and CDR2 LQKENI.